This T cell receptor beta chain emerged from a study of T-cell memory formation after mild COVID-19. V was clipped by 3 bases and J by 6 bases, with 13 bases between them. There are 13 residues in the CDR3. Per germline, CDR1 DFQATT and CDR2 SNEGSKA (reference sequence). Findings of the study overall: Clones from the second wave (peaking day 37) had unconfirmed SARS-CoV-2 specificity. Later expanders leaned CD4+, whereas clones that contracted between day 15 and 85 were balanced CD4/CD8. Contracting CD8+ clones were enriched in EMRA, CD4+ mainly in CM and EM.

A remark on this clonotype: Its cognate antigen is unknown.

Using its own MiXCR run on the 5' RACE reads, TCRdb lists one record per CDR3 protein. The repertoire consists of about 340,000 distinct CDR3 sequences, with around 15% occurring once and the leading ten covering around 20%. Sequencing was carried out using PBMCs or a T cell subset sorted from them (not recorded which). The chain carries TRBV20-1 and TRBJ2-3; D remains ambiguous. The receptor's source is a man younger than 35 who had mild COVID-19 (a few samples of this study predate the infection). Cell type and time point are not known. CDR3 DNA sequence: TGCAGTGCTAGTGACTTCGGTCCGGATACGCAGTATTTT. It yields the protein CSASDFGPDTQYF.